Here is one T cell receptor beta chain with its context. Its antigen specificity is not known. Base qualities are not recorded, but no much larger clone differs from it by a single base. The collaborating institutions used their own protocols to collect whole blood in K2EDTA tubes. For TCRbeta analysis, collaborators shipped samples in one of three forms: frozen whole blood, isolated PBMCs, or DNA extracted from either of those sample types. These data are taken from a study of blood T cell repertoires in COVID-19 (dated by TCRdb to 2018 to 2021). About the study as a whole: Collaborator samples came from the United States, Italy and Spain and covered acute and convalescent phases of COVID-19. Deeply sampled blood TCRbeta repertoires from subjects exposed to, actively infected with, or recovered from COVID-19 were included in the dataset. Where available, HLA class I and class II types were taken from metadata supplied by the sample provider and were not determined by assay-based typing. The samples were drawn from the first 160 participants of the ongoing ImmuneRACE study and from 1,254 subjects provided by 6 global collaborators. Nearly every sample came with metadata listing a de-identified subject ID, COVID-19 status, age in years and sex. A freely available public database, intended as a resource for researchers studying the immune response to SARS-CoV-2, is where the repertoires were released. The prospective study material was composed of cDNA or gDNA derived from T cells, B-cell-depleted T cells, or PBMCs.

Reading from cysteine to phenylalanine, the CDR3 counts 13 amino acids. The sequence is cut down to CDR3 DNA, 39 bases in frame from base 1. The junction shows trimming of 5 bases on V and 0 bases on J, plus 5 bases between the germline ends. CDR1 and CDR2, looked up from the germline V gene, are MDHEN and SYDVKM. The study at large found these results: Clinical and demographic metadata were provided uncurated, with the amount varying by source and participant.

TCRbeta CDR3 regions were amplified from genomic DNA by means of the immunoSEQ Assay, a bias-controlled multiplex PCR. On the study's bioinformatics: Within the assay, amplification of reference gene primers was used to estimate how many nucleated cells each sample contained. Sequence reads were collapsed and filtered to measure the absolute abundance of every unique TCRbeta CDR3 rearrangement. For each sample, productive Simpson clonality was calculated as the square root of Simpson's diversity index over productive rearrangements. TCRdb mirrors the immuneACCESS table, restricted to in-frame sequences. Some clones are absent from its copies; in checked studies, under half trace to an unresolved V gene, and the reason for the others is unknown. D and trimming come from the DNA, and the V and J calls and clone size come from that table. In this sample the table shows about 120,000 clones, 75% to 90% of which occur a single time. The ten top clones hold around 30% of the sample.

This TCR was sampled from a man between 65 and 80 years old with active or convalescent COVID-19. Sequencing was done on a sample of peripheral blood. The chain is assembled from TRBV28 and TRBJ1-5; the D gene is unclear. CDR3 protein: CASSPRSNQPQHF. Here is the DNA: TGTGCCAGCAGTCCCCGTAGCAATCAGCCCCAGCATTTT. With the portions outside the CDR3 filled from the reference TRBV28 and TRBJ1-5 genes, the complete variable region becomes DVKVTQSSRYLVKRTGEKVFLECVQDMDHENMFWYRQDPGLGLRLIYFSYDVKMKEKGDIPEGYSVSREKKERFSLILESASTNQTSMYLCASSPRSNQPQHFGDGTRLSIL.